The following is a T cell receptor (beta chain) sequence with its context. What it binds is unknown. This record comes from a study of OX40 agonist ivuxolimab in advanced cancers. Overall study results and limits: Among the least clonally expanded were partial responders at 0.1-3.0 mg/kg.

Exclusion of a patient followed from autoimmune disease history or systemic immunosuppression. Some clones are missing from TCRdb's copy, which holds only in-frame ones; the method was immunoSEQ multiplex PCR. This table holds some 80,000 clones, 85% to 90% found once. The V end was cut by 2 bases, the J end by 11 bases, with 8 bases between. In germline, CDR1 is SGHTS, CDR2 YDEGEE. CDR3 length equals 12 residues. This TCR came from an adult with an advanced solid tumor such as melanoma, head and neck, liver or kidney cancer. This sequence joins TRBV5-8 and TRBJ1-6; D is uncertain. The sequenced sample was CD4+ or CD8+ T cells sorted from blood, obtained in a trial of the OX40 agonist ivuxolimab. As DNA, the CDR3 is TGTGCCAGCAGCTTTGGGATTCCACCCCTCCACTTT. Encoded protein: CASSFGIPPLHF.